A selection of T cell receptor beta chains follows, all from one sample in a study of blood T cell repertoires in COVID-19. Sequencing used immunoSEQ multiplex PCR; TCRdb keeps in-frame clones, though not all of them. The sample records fewer than 200,000 clones, 60% to 85% being singletons. Sequencing was carried out using peripheral blood. The receptors were sampled from a woman aged 55-69 years with COVID-19, enrolled during active disease. CDR3s include the opening cysteine and the closing phenylalanine or tryptophan. The D gene is left open where the match is weak. Expanded clones get a size class; other rows say once, few or many, or leave the size out.

D gene | J gene | V gene | clone size | CDR3 DNA | CDR3 protein
- | TRBJ2-1 | TRBV5-5 | - | TGTGCCAGCAGCATCGGCAATGAGCAGTTCTTC | CASSIGNEQFF
TRBD1 | TRBJ1-1 | TRBV5-6 | - | TGTGCCAGCAGCTTGGGGTTGCAGGGGGCAGAAGCTTTCTTT | CASSLGLQGAEAFF
TRBD1 | TRBJ2-7 | TRBV9 | - | TGTGCCAGCAGCGCAGGGGGACGGGCCACGAGCCAGTACTTC | CASSAGGRATSQYF
- | TRBJ1-5 | TRBV6-5 | - | TGTGCCAGCAGTTACTCCCCACGACAGAGCAATCAGCCCCAGCATTTT | CASSYSPRQSNQPQHF
TRBD1 | TRBJ1-2 | TRBV7-2 | - | TGTGCCAGCAGCTTAGGGGGACAGGATCGCATTCGGGGCTACACCTTC | CASSLGGQDRIRGYTF
- | TRBJ2-2 | TRBV5-1 | - | TGCGCCAGCAGCTTGACTAGTGCGATAGTAGGGGAGCTGTTTTTT | CASSLTSAIVGELFF
TRBD1 | TRBJ1-4 | TRBV28 | - | TGTGCCAGCAGTCCTAGACAGGGGAAAGGCGAAAAACTGTTTTTT | CASSPRQGKGEKLFF
TRBD1 | TRBJ1-4 | TRBV18 | - | TGTGCCAGCTCCCTGCGGACAGGGGGCGTCCCTGGTCCGGGAGTAATTCTAGAAAAACTGTTTTTT | CASSLRTGGVPGPGVILEKLFF
TRBD2 | TRBJ2-6 | TRBV9 | - | TGTGCCAGCAGCGCGGGACTAGAGCGGAGTGGGGCCAACGTCCTGACTTTC | CASSAGLERSGANVLTF
TRBD2 | TRBJ2-7 | TRBV9 | - | TGTGCCAGCAGCGTAAGGGAGGGTTCCCCCTACGAGCAGTACTTC | CASSVREGSPYEQYF
TRBD2 | TRBJ2-3 | TRBV6-2/TRBV6-3 | - | TGTGCCAGCAGTTACCCAGGACTAGCGTCCACAGATACGCAGTATTTT | CASSYPGLASTDTQYF
- | TRBJ2-1 | TRBV5-1 | - | TGCGCCAGCAGCTTGGCCACAGGTACATACAATGAGCAGTTCTTC | CASSLATGTYNEQFF
- | TRBJ1-1 | TRBV7-3 | few | TGTGCCAGCAGCCGTGACAGTACCGTTGAAGCTTTCTTT | CASSRDSTVEAFF
- | TRBJ1-6 | TRBV6-5 | few | TGTGCCAGCGGTTCGGGCTCCTATAATTCACCCCTCCACTTT | CASGSGSYNSPLHF
- | TRBJ2-2 | TRBV7-8 | once | TGTGCCAGCAGCCCGAAGACTAGTACCGAATCCACCGGGGAGCTGTTTTTT | CASSPKTSTESTGELFF
TRBD2 | TRBJ2-3 | TRBV7-6 | - | TGTGCCAGCAGCCCGCTATCAGCGGGAGGTACAGATACGCAGTATTTT | CASSPLSAGGTDTQYF
- | TRBJ1-2 | TRBV11-2 | - | TGTGCCAGCAGCCCGGCAGGGGCCCCCCCCTATGGCTACACCTTC | CASSPAGAPPYGYTF
- | TRBJ2-1 | TRBV20-1 | - | TGCAGTGCCAAAAGTCAGAATGAGCAGTTCTTC | CSAKSQNEQFF
- | TRBJ1-1 | TRBV7-2 | - | TGTGCCAGCAGCTATACCTCAACAGGGTACACTGAAGCTTTCTTT | CASSYTSTGYTEAFF
TRBD1 | TRBJ1-2 | TRBV19 | - | TGTGCCATTTCCGGGACAGGCGTCAACTATGGCTACACCTTC | CAISGTGVNYGYTF
TRBD1 | TRBJ1-2 | TRBV28 | - | TGTGCCAGCAGTTCCATGGACAGGGCCGGCTACACCTTC | CASSSMDRAGYTF
- | TRBJ2-1 | TRBV4-3 | few | TGCGCCAGCAGCCAAGATATGGGAGATGAGCAGTTCTTC | CASSQDMGDEQFF
- | TRBJ1-6 | TRBV5-5 | - | TGTGCCAGCAGCTTGGGGGCAGGGCAAAATTCACCCCTCCACTTT | CASSLGAGQNSPLHF
TRBD1 | TRBJ1-1 | TRBV14 | many | TGTGCCAGCAGCCTACTCCGTAGGGGGCCTGGTGAAGCTTTCTTT | CASSLLRRGPGEAFF
TRBD2 | TRBJ2-3 | TRBV6-6 | - | TGTGCCAGCAGCCCGGGACTAGCGGGGGTGGCAGATACGCAGTATTTT | CASSPGLAGVADTQYF
TRBD2 | TRBJ2-5 | TRBV7-3 | - | TGTGCCAGCAGCTTACACTCGGGACTAGCGGGGGGGCCCCAAGAGACCCAGTACTTC | CASSLHSGLAGGPQETQYF
- | TRBJ1-6 | TRBV10-3 | - | TGTGCCATCAGTGAATCCCCCTCCTCGACAACGACAAATTCACCCCTCCACTTT | CAISESPSSTTTNSPLHF
- | TRBJ1-2 | TRBV7-9 | - | TGTGCCAGCAGCTCCGCAACAAGCTATGGCTACACCTTC | CASSSATSYGYTF
TRBD2 | TRBJ2-3 | TRBV27 | - | TGTGCCAGCAGTTTAATGCTAGCGGGGTTGGGCACAGATACGCAGTATTTT | CASSLMLAGLGTDTQYF
TRBD1 | TRBJ1-2 | TRBV28 | - | TGTGCCAGCACTCCCGACAGGGCTGGCTACACCTTC | CASTPDRAGYTF
- | TRBJ1-1 | TRBV7-9 | few | TGTGCCAGCAGCTTAGTCCTCGGGGGGAACACTGAAGCTTTCTTT | CASSLVLGGNTEAFF
TRBD1 | TRBJ1-1 | TRBV7-9 | - | TGTGCCAGCAGCGAGGGGGCGAGCACTGAAGCTTTCTTT | CASSEGASTEAFF
TRBD2 | TRBJ2-3 | TRBV9 | once | TGTGCCAGCAGCGTAGGGAGGACGAGCGGGGGGGCAGATACGCAGTATTTT | CASSVGRTSGGADTQYF
- | TRBJ2-1 | TRBV5-4 | once | TGTGCCAGCAGCCCGGGCTCCTACAATGAGCAGTTCTTC | CASSPGSYNEQFF
- | TRBJ1-1 | TRBV6-5 | - | TGTGCCAGCACCCAGGGGCCGGTAGACACTGAAGCTTTCTTT | CASTQGPVDTEAFF
TRBD1 | TRBJ1-1 | TRBV25-1 | - | TGTGCCAGCAGTGTTGGACAGGGAGACACTGAAGCTTTCTTT | CASSVGQGDTEAFF
- | TRBJ1-4 | TRBV11-2 | - | TGTGCCAGCAGTCCGGCAACTAATGAAAAACTGTTTTTT | CASSPATNEKLFF
TRBD2 | TRBJ2-1 | TRBV6-5 | - | TGTGCCAGCAGCCCGACTAGCGTACAGAACAATGAGCAGTTCTTC | CASSPTSVQNNEQFF
- | TRBJ2-6 | TRBV30 | - | TGTGCCTGGAGTAGAGGAGGGGATGGGGCCAACGTCCTGACTTTC | CAWSRGGDGANVLTF
TRBD1 | TRBJ1-5 | TRBV2 | - | TGTGCCAGCAGAGGACAGGCGACCTTATATAGCAATCAGCCCCAGCATTTT | CASRGQATLYSNQPQHF
- | TRBJ1-3 | TRBV6-1 | once | TGTGCCAGCAGTGAATACCTGGGCGGAAACACCATATATTTT | CASSEYLGGNTIYF
- | TRBJ2-5 | TRBV7-2 | - | TGTGCCAGCAGCTCCCCGCCTCAGGGTCATTGGGAGACCCAGTACTTC | CASSSPPQGHWETQYF
- | TRBJ2-7 | TRBV29-1 | - | TGCAGCGTCGTCGGACTATCCACCTACGAGCAGTACTTC | CSVVGLSTYEQYF